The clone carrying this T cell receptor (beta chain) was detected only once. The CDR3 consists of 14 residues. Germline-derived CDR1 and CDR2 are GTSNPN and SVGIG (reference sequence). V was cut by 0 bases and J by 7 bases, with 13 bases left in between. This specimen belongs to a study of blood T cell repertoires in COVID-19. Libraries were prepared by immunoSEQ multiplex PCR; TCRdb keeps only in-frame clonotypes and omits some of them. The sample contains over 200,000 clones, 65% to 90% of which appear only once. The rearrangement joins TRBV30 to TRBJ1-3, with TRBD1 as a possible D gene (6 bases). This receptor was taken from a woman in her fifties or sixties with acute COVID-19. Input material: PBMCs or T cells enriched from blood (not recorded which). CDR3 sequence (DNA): TGTGCCTGGAGTGTACTGACAGGCAGCAACACCATATATTTT. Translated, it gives CAWSVLTGSNTIYF.